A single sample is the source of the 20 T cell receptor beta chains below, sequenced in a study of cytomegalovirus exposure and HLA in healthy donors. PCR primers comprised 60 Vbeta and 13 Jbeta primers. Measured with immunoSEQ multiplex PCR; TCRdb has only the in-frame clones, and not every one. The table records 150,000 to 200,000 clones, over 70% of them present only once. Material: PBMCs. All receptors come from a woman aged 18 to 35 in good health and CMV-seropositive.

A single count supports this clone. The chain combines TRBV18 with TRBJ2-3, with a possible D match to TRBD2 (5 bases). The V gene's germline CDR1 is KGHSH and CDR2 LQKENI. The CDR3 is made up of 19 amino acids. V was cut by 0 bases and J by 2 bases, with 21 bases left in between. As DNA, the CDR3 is TGTGCCAGCTCACCACCATTATGGTCTTTGGACTCTTTCACAGATACGCAGTATTTT. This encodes CASSPPLWSLDSFTDTQYF.

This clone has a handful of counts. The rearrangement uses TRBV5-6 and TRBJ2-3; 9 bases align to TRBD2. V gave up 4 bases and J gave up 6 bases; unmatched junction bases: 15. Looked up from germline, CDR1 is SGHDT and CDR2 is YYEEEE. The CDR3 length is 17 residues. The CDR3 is CASSRSPGGGAVDTQYF. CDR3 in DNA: TGTGCCAGCAGCAGGAGTCCTGGCGGGGGGGCCGTCGATACGCAGTATTTT.

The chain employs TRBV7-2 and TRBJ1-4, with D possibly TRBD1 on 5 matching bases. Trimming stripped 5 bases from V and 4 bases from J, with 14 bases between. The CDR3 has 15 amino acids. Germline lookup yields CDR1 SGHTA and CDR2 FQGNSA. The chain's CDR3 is CASSPRVGHNEKLFF. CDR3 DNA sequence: TGTGCCAGCAGCCCCAGGGTGGGGCATAATGAAAAACTGTTTTTT.

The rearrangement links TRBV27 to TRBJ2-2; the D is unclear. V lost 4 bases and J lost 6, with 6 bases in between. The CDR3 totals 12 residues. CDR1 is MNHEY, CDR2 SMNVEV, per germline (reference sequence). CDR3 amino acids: CASSSLPGELFF. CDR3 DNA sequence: TGTGCCAGCAGTTCACTACCCGGGGAGCTGTTTTTT.

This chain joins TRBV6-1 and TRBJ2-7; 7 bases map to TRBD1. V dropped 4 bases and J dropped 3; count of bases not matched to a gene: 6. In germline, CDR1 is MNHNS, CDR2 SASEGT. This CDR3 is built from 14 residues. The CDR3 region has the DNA TGTGCCAGCAGTGGTGCAGGGGGTTTCTACGAGCAGTACTTC. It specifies CASSGAGGFYEQYF.

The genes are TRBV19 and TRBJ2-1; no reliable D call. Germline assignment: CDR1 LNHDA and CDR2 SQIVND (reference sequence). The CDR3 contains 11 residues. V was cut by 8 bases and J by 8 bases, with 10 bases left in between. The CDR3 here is CASRIGYEQFF. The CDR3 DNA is TGTGCCAGTCGAATCGGGTATGAGCAGTTCTTC.

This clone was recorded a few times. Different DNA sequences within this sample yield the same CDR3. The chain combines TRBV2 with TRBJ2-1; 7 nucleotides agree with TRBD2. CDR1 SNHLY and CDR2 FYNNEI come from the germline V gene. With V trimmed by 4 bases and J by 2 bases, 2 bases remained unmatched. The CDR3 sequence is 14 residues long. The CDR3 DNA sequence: TGTGCCAGCAGTGGGGGAGGGGCCTACAATGAGCAGTTCTTC. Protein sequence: CASSGGGAYNEQFF.

CDR3 DNA: TGTGCCAGCGGGCGATCTGCAACTAATGAAAAACTGTTTTTT. Amino acids: CASGRSATNEKLFF. The gene calls are TRBV9 and TRBJ1-4; D is unclear. The CDR3 loop spans 14 amino acids. V gave up 7 bases and J gave up 0 bases, with 10 bases separating them. The germline gives CDR1 SGDLS, CDR2 YYNGEE.

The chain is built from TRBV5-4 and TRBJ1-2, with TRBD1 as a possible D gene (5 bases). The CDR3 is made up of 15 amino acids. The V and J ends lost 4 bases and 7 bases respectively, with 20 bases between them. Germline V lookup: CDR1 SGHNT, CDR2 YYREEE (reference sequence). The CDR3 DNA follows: TGTGCCAGCAGCCCCCGGGACTCTTTTGTGGGTGGCTACACCTTC. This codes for CASSPRDSFVGGYTF.

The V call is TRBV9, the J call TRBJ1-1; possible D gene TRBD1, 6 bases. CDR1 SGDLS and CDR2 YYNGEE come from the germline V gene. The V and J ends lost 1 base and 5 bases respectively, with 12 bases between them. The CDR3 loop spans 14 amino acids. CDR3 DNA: TGTGCCAGCAGCGTACTACAGGGTGGTACTGAAGCTTTCTTT. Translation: CASSVLQGGTEAFF.

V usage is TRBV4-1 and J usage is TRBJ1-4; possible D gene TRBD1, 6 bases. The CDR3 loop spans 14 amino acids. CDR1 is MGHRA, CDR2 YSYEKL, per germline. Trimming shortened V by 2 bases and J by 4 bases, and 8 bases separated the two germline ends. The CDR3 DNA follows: TGCGCCAGCAGCCAAACAGGGTTTAATGAAAAACTGTTTTTT. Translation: CASSQTGFNEKLFF.

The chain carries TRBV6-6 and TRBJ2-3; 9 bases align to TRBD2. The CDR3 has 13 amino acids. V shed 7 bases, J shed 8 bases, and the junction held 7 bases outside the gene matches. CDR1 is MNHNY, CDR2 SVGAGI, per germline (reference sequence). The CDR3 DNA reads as TGTGCCAGCACGCTTGGCGGGGGGGTTACGCAGTATTTT. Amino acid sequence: CASTLGGGVTQYF.

This chain's CDR3 is CASSYNRNTEAFF. CDR3 bases: TGTGCCAGCAGTTACAACAGGAACACTGAAGCTTTCTTT. The rearrangement uses TRBV6-5 and TRBJ1-1; D gene unclear. With 2 bases removed from V and 1 base from J, the gap between germline ends came to 5 bases. The CDR3 runs 13 residues. CDR1 is MNHEY, CDR2 SVGAGI, per germline.

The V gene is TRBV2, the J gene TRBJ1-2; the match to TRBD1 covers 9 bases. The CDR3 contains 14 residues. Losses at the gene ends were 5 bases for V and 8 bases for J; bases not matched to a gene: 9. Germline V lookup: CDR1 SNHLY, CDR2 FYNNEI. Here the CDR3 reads CASSRPGTGTGYTF. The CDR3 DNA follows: TGTGCCAGCAGTCGTCCCGGGACAGGGACCGGCTACACCTTC.

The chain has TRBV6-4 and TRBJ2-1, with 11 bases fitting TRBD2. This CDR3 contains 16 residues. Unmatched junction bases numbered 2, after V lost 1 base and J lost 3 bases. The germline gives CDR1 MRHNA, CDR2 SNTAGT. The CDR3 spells CASSDLAGGLYNEQFF. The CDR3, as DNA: TGTGCCAGCAGTGACTTAGCGGGGGGGCTCTACAATGAGCAGTTCTTC.

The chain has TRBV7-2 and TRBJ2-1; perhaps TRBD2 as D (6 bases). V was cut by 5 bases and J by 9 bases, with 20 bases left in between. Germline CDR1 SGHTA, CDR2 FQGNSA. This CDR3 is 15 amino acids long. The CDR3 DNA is TGTGCCAGCAGCCTACTTGGGGCATCCGGGGGTGAGCAGTTCTTC. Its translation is CASSLLGASGGEQFF.

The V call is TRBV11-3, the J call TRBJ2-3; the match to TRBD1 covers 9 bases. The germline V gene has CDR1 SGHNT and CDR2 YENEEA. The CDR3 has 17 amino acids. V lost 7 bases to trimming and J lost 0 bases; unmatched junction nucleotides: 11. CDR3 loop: CASKGQGGAPSTDTQYF. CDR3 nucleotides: TGTGCCAGCAAGGGACAGGGCGGGGCCCCTAGCACAGATACGCAGTATTTT.

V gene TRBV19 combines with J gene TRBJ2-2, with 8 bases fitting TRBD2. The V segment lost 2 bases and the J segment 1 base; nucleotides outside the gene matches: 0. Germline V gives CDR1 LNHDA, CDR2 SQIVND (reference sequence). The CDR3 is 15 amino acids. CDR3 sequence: CASSITSGNTGELFF. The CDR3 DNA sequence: TGTGCCAGTAGTATAACTAGCGGGAACACCGGGGAGCTGTTTTTT.

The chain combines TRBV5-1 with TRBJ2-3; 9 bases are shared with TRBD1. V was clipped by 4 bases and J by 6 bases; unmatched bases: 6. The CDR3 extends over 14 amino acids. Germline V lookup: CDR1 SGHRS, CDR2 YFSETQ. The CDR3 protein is CASSPWTGADTQYF. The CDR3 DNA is TGCGCCAGCAGCCCATGGACAGGGGCCGATACGCAGTATTTT.

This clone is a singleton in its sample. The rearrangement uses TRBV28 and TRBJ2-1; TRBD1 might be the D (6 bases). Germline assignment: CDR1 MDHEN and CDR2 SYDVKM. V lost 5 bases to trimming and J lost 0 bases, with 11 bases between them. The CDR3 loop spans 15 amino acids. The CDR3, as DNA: TGTGCCAGCAGTCCTCCACAGGGCTCCTACAATGAGCAGTTCTTC. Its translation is CASSPPQGSYNEQFF.